This TCR beta chain was captured in a study of tissue T cells after allogeneic stem cell transplantation. At the level of the study: Patients with graft-versus-host disease had grafts: several unmodified, three CD34-selected and T-cell-depleted. Points from the study as a whole: Limitations included a small, clinically heterogeneous cohort and limited sampling depth. Tissue-detected TCR repertoire was only partly captured by blood and spleen T cells. Anatomically similar tissues had similar TCR repertoires within each patient.

Sequenced by immunoSEQ multiplex PCR; TCRdb stores in-frame clones only, minus some. The sample includes roughly 3,100 clones, approximately 64% of them seen just once. As to this clone: The antigen remains unidentified.

This CDR3 contains 14 residues. The germline V gene has CDR1 SGDLS and CDR2 YYNGEE. Trimming removed 3 bases from V and 9 bases from J; junction bases left unmatched: 9. Adult allogeneic hematopoietic cell transplant recipients with steroid-refractory graft-versus-host disease were prospectively enrolled for research autopsy. The sequence derives from a male patient older than 55 with steroid-refractory graft-versus-host disease after an allogeneic stem cell transplant. Some of the T cells may derive from the graft donor. The chain links TRBV9 to TRBJ1-1, with TRBD1 matching 9 bases. This material consisted of descending colon tissue, taken at autopsy. CDR3 sequence (DNA): TGTGCCAGCAGCGCCAACAGGGGGCGCGACCAAGCTTTCTTT. As protein: CASSANRGRDQAFF.